One sample yielded the 10 T cell receptor beta chains listed below, sequenced in a study of read filtering for tumor transcriptome and immune sequencing. This library used around 400 ng RNA and molecular barcoded adaptors spanning alpha/delta and beta/gamma chains. TCRdb reprocessed the reads with MiXCR, giving one entry per CDR3 protein. The sample contains tens of thousands of distinct CDR3 sequences, over 9.5% of which appear only once. Input material: a population of CD138-negative cells sorted from bone marrow. Source of these receptors: a donor aged 40 or over with multiple myeloma.

This clonotype has at least ten counts. The V call is TRBV6-2 or TRBV6-3, the J call TRBJ2-7; 11 bases line up with TRBD2. Looked up from germline, CDR1 is MNHEY and CDR2 is SVGEGT. This CDR3 is 16 amino acids long. Unmatched junction bases numbered 3, after V lost 0 bases and J lost 2 bases. CDR3 protein: CASSYSGTSGTYEQYF. The CDR3 bases are TGTGCCAGCAGTTACTCGGGGACTAGCGGCACCTACGAGCAGTACTTC.

This clonotype was counted a few times. The chain couples TRBV29-1 to TRBJ2-7; a possible D gene is TRBD2 (5 bases). Germline V gives CDR1 SQVTM, CDR2 ANQGSEA. V was pared by 0 bases and J by 4 bases, with 13 bases between. The CDR3 is 14 residues long. CDR3 protein: CSVEDRGRGYEQYF. CDR3 DNA: TGCAGCGTTGAAGATCGAGGGAGAGGGTACGAGCAGTACTTC.

This clonotype has ten or more counts. J is TRBJ2-7 and V is TRBV13, with 8 bases that match TRBD2. Losses at the gene ends were 6 bases for V and 4 bases for J; bases not matched to a gene: 11. Germline CDR1 PRHDT, CDR2 FYEKMQ (reference sequence). CDR3 size: 15 residues. The CDR3 nucleotides are TGTGCCAGCAGTCTCCAGGGAGCGGGAGTATACGAGCAGTACTTC. This codes for CASSLQGAGVYEQYF.

In this sample, this clonotype turned up a few times. The chain couples TRBV29-1 to TRBJ2-3; 7 bases map to TRBD2. V was clipped by 7 bases and J by 4 bases; unmatched bases: 5. This CDR3 is built from 12 residues. Looked up from germline, CDR1 is SQVTM and CDR2 is ANQGSEA. In nucleotides, the CDR3 is TGCAGCGCCCGACGGGGGGCAGATACGCAGTATTTT. It encodes CSARRGADTQYF.

The table lists this clonotype with many counts. The rearrangement links TRBV5-1 to TRBJ1-5, with unresolved D. The CDR3 consists of 16 residues. CDR1 is SGHRS, CDR2 YFSETQ, per germline. Trimming pared 4 bases from V and 0 bases from J, leaving 14 bases between. Here the CDR3 reads CASSEGHGDSNQPQHF. Written as DNA, the CDR3 is TGCGCCAGCAGCGAGGGTCATGGGGATAGCAATCAGCCCCAGCATTTT.

This clonotype was seen ten or more times. This sequence joins TRBV3-1 and TRBJ2-7, with 9 bases fitting TRBD2. Germline V gene sequence: CDR1 LGHDT, CDR2 YNNKEL (reference sequence). CDR3 length equals 13 residues. With V trimmed by 2 bases and J by 4 bases, 0 bases remained unmatched. Written as DNA, the CDR3 is TGTGCCAGCAGCCAACTAGCGGGATACGAGCAGTACTTC. It codes for CASSQLAGYEQYF.

This clonotype was counted many times. CDR3 region: CASSENPRRQPQHF. The CDR3 nucleotides are TGTGCCAGCAGTGAGAACCCACGACGACAGCCCCAGCATTTT. The chain carries TRBV6-1 and TRBJ1-5; D is uncertain. CDR1 is MNHNS, CDR2 SASEGT, per germline. The CDR3 runs to 14 residues. Trimming cost V 3 bases and J 7 bases, with 13 bases left between them.

This clonotype was picked up a small number of times. This rearrangement joins TRBV29-1 to TRBJ2-5; D may match TRBD1 or TRBD2 (5 bases each). The length of the CDR3 is 15 residues. Germline V CDR1 and CDR2: SQVTM, ANQGSEA. V lost 4 bases and J 5 bases, leaving 20 bases between the germline ends. The CDR3 bases are TGCAGCGTTGTTGGGCCCTTGGGGGACGGGGAGACCCAGTACTTC. Amino acids: CSVVGPLGDGETQYF.

CDR3 DNA sequence: TGTGCCAGTAGTATATCGGGACGGACTTACGAGCAGTACTTC. It specifies CASSISGRTYEQYF. The rearrangement joins TRBV19 to TRBJ2-7; the D gene could be TRBD1 or TRBD2 (5 bases each). The CDR3 is made up of 14 amino acids. Trimming took 2 bases from V and 4 from J, leaving 12 bases between them. Germline CDR1 and CDR2: LNHDA and SQIVND (reference sequence).

This clonotype has ten or more counts. V and J are TRBV2 and TRBJ2-6; D possibly corresponds to TRBD2 (5 bases). CDR3 length: 16 residues. Trimming took 6 bases from V and 0 from J, leaving 12 bases between them. Germline values: CDR1 SNHLY, CDR2 FYNNEI. Here the CDR3 reads CASRRGRNSGANVLTF. CDR3 coding DNA: TGTGCCAGCAGAAGAGGGCGCAACTCTGGGGCCAACGTCCTGACTTTC.